A single sample is the source of the 6 T cell receptor beta chains below, sequenced in a study of T cell clonotyping in hematopoietic cell transplantation. Time point in this sample: recipient sample about 28 days before transplant, after cytoreduction. The assay was immunoSEQ multiplex PCR, and TCRdb's table has in-frame clones only and misses some. In the table there are around 27,000 clones, roughly 71% of which are singletons. The sample here was peripheral blood mononuclear cells, taken before stem cell transplant. The receptors here all came from a man aged 50 or older with myelodysplastic syndrome. Some clones in this sample may be carry-over from other donors' samples.

The rearrangement uses TRBV30 and TRBJ1-6, with 8 bases aligning to TRBD1. V shed 0 bases and J 4 bases; nucleotides not matched to a gene: 17. The V gene's germline CDR1 is GTSNPN and CDR2 SVGIG (reference sequence). The CDR3 is made up of 20 amino acids. The CDR3 sequence: CAWSVFSDRDSQSYNSPLHF. In DNA, the CDR3 is TGTGCCTGGAGTGTATTCTCGGACAGGGATAGCCAAAGTTATAATTCACCCCTCCACTTT.

In the case of this clone: At one boundary the junction diverges from the germline segment, which might be a read error. The rearrangement joins TRBV7-7 to TRBJ2-3; 7 positions agree with TRBD2. This CDR3 is 13 amino acids long. Germline V gene lookup returns CDR1 SSHAT and CDR2 FNYEAQ (reference sequence). The CDR3 nucleotides read TGTGCTAGCAGCTTGGATAGCGGGGATACGCAGTATTTT. Translating gives CASSLDSGDTQYF.

The rearrangement links TRBV19 to TRBJ1-2; perhaps TRBD1 as D (5 bases). Germline CDR1 reads LNHDA; CDR2 reads SQIVND (reference sequence). V was pared by 5 bases and J by 6 bases, with 7 bases between. There are 11 residues in the CDR3. The CDR3 loop is CASSLGDGYTF. In DNA, the CDR3 is TGTGCCAGTAGTCTGGGGGATGGCTACACCTTC.

The chain couples TRBV4-1 to TRBJ1-5; no firm D call. V shed 2 bases and J shed 3 bases, with 8 bases lying between them. This CDR3 has 14 residues. The V gene's germline CDR1 is MGHRA and CDR2 YSYEKL. In nucleotides, the CDR3 is TGCGCCAGCAGCCAAAATACACCCAATCAGCCCCAGCATTTT. Its translation is CASSQNTPNQPQHF.

This chain joins TRBV28 and TRBJ1-2; TRBD1 matches 10 bases. J lost 13 bases, V lost 7 bases, and 9 bases had no gene match. The germline V gene encodes CDR1 MDHEN and CDR2 SYDVKM. This CDR3 contains 12 residues. The DNA of the CDR3 is TGTGCCAGCAAATCCGGGACAGGGGCTGCCACCTTC. This sequence encodes CASKSGTGAATF.

V and J are TRBV27 and TRBJ2-7, with TRBD1 identical over 7 bases. With V trimmed by 6 bases and J by 0 bases, 8 bases remained unmatched. Germline V CDR1 and CDR2: MNHEY, SMNVEV (reference sequence). This CDR3 is built from 15 residues. CDR3: CASRQSAGGSYEQYF. CDR3 nucleotide sequence: TGTGCCAGCAGGCAGTCCGCAGGGGGCTCCTACGAGCAGTACTTC.